This TCR beta chain was captured by sequencing in a study of blood T cell repertoires in COVID-19. CDR3 length: 12 amino acids. CDR1 and CDR2 (germline): MDHEN, SYDVKM. Trimming took 5 bases from V and 5 from J; bases not matched to a gene: 2. Notes on this clone: Other DNA sequences in the same sample also yield this CDR3.

Some clones are missing from TCRdb's copy, which holds only in-frame ones; the method was immunoSEQ multiplex PCR. Here the sample spans fewer than 500,000 clones, just over 85% being singletons. This TCR derives from a woman aged 25-40 years with active or convalescent COVID-19. The J gene is TRBJ1-2, the V gene TRBV28; 7 nucleotides line up with TRBD1. The sample was peripheral blood. This CDR3 reads CASSDRAYGYTF. For the CDR3, the DNA is TGTGCCAGCAGTGACAGGGCTTATGGCTACACCTTC.